In its sample, the clone carrying this T cell receptor (beta chain) was seen a few times. Its antigen is currently unknown. Vbeta (60) and Jbeta (13) primers were used in the PCR. The table came from immunoSEQ multiplex PCR; TCRdb's copy has only in-frame clones and leaves some out. The sample yields about 92,000 clones, just under 70% seen once. This sample was taken from a study of cytomegalovirus exposure and HLA in healthy donors. Study-wide results and limits: Most TCR sequences were seen very rarely across donors, but some public TCRs occurred in many.

The CDR3 is made up of 17 amino acids. Per the germline V gene, CDR1 is SGHTA and CDR2 is FQGNSA. Trimming left V 3 bases short and J 0 bases short, with 15 bases between. The V and J genes are TRBV7-2 and TRBJ1-5, with D unclear. The sequence came from a man between 45 and 60 years old in good health and CMV-seronegative. Material: PBMCs. The CDR3 region has the DNA TGTGCCAGCAGCTTCTCGGCCCAGGTTGATAGCAATCAGCCCCAGCATTTT. Its protein product is CASSFSAQVDSNQPQHF.